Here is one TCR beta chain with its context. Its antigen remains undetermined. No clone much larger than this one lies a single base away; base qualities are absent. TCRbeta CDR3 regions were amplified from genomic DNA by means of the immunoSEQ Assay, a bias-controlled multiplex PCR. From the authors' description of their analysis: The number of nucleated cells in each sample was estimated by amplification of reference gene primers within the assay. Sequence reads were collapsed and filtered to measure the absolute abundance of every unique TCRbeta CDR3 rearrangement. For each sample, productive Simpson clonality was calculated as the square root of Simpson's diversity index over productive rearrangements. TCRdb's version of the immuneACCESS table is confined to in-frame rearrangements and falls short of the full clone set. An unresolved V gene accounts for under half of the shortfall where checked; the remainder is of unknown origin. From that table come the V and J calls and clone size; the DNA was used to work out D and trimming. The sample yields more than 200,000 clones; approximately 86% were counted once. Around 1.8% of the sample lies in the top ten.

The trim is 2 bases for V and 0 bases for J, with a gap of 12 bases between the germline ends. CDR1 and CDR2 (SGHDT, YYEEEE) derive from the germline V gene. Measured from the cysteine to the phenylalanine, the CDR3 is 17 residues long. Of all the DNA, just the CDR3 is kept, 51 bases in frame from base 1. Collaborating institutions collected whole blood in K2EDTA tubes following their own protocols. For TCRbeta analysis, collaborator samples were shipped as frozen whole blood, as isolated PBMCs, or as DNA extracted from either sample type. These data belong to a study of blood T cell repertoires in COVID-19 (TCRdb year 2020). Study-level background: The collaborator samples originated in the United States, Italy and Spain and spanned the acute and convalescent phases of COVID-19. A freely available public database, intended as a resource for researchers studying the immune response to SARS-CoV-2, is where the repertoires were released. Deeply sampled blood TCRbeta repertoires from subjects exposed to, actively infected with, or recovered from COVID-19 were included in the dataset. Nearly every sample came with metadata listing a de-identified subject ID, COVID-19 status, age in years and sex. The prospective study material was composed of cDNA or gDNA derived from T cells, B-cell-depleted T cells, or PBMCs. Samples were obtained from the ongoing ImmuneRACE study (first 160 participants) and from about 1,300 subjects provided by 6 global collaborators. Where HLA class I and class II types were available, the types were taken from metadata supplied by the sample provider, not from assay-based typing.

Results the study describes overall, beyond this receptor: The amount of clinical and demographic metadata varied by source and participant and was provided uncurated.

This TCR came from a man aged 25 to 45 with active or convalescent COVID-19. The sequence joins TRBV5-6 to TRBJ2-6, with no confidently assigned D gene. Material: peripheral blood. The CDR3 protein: CASSFTASSSGANVLTF. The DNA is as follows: TGTGCCAGCAGCTTTACAGCTTCCTCCTCTGGGGCCAACGTCCTGACTTTC.